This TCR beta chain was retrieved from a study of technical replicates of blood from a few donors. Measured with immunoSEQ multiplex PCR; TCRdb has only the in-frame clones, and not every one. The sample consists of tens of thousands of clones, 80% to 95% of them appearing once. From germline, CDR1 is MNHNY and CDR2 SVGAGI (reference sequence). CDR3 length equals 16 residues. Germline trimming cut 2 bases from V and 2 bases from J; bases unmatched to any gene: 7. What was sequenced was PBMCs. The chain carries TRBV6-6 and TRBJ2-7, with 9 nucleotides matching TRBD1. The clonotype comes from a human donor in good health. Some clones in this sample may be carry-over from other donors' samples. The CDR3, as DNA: TGTGCCAGCAGTTACGGACAGGGGCAAGGAACCTACGAGCAGTACTTC. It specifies CASSYGQGQGTYEQYF.